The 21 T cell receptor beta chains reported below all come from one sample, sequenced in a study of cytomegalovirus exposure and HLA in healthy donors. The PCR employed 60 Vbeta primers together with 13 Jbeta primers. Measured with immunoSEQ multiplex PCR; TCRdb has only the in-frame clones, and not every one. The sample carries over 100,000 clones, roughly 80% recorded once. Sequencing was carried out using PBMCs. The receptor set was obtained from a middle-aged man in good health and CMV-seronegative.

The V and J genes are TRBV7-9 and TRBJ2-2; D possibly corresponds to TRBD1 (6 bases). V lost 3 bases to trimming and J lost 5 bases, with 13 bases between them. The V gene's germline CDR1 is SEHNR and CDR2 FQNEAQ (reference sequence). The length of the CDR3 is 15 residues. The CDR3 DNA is TGTGCCAGCAGCTTGGGTGGGGGCAAAACCGGGGAGCTGTTTTTT. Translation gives CASSLGGGKTGELFF.

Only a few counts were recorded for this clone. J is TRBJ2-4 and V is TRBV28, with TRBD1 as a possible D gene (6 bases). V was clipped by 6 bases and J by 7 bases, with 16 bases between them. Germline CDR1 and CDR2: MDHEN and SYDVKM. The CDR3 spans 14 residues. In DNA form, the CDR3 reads TGTGCCAGCAGAACAAACAGGGTCAGGAACATTCAGTACTTC. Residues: CASRTNRVRNIQYF.

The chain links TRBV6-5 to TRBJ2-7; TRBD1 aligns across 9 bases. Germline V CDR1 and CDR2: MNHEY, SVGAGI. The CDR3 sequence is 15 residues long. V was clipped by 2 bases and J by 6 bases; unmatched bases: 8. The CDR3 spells CASSYKGQGLGEQYF. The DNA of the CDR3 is TGTGCCAGCAGTTACAAGGGACAGGGCCTTGGCGAGCAGTACTTC.

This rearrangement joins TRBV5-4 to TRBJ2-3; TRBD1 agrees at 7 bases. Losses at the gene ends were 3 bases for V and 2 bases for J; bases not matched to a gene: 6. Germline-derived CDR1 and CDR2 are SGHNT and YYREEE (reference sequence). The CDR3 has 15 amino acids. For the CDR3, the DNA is TGTGCCAGCAGCTCGAAAGGGACAGACACAGATACGCAGTATTTT. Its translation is CASSSKGTDTDTQYF.

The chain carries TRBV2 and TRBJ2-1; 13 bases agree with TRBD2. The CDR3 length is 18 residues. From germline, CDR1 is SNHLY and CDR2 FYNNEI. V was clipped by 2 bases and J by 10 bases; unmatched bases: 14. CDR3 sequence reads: CASSERRLGLAGPGEQFF. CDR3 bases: TGTGCCAGCAGTGAAAGGAGGTTGGGACTAGCGGGACCCGGGGAGCAGTTCTTC.

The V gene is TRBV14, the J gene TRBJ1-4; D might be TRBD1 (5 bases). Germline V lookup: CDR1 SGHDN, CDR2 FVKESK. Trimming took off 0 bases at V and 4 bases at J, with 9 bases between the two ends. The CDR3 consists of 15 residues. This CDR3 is CASSQDHQGNEKLFF. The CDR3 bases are TGTGCCAGCAGCCAAGACCACCAGGGTAATGAAAAACTGTTTTTT.

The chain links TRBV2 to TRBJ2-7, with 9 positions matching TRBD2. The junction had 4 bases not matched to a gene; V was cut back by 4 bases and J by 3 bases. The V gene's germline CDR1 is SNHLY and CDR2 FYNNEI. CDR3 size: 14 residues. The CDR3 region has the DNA TGTGCCAGCAGTGGGCTAGCGGGGTTCTACGAGCAGTACTTC. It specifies CASSGLAGFYEQYF.

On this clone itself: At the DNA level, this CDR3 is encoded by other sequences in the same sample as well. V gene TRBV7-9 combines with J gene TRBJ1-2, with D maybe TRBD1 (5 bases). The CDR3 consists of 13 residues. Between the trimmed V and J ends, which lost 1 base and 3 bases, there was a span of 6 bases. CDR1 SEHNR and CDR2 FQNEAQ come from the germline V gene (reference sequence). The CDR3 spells CASSLGTHYGYTF. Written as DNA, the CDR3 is TGTGCCAGCAGCTTAGGGACACACTATGGCTACACCTTC.

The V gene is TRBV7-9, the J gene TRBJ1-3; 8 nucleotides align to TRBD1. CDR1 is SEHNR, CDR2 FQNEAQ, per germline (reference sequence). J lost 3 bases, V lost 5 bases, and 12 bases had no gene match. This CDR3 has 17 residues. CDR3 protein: CASSARFSTGVGNTIYF. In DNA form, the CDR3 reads TGTGCCAGCAGCGCCAGATTTTCGACAGGGGTTGGAAACACCATATATTTT.

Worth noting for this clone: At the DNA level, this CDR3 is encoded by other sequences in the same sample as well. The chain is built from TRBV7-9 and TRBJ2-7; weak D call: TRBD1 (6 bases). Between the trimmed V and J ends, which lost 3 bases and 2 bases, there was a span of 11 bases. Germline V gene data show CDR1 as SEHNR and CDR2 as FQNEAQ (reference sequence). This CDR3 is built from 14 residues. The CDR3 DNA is TGTGCCAGCAGCTTCCGGGACAAGACCTACGAGCAGTACTTC. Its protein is CASSFRDKTYEQYF. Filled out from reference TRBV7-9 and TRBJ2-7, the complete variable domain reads DTGVSQNPRHKITKRGQNVTFRCDPISEHNRLYWYRQTLGQGPEFLTYFQNEAQLEKSRLLSDRFSAERPKGSFSTLEIQRTEQGDSAMYLCASSFRDKTYEQYFGPGTRLTVT.

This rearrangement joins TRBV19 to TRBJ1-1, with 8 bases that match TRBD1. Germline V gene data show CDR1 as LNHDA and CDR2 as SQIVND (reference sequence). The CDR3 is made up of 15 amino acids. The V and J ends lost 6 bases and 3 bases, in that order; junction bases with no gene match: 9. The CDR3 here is CASSRRRGRDTEAFF. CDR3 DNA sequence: TGTGCCAGTAGCCGCCGCAGGGGGCGGGACACTGAAGCTTTCTTT.

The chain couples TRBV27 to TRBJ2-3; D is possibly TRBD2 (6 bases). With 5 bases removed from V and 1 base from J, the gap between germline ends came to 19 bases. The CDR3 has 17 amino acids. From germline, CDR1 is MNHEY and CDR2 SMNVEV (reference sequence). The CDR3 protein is CASSPIRPQRGTDTQYF. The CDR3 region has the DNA TGTGCCAGCAGTCCTATCAGGCCCCAGCGGGGCACAGATACGCAGTATTTT.

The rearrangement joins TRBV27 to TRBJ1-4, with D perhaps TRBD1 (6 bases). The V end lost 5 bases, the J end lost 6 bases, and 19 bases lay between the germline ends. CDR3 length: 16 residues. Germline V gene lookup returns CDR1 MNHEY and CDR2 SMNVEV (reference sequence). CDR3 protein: CASSTYLGTSHEKLFF. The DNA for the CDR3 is TGTGCCAGCAGTACCTACCTTGGGACATCCCATGAAAAACTGTTTTTT.

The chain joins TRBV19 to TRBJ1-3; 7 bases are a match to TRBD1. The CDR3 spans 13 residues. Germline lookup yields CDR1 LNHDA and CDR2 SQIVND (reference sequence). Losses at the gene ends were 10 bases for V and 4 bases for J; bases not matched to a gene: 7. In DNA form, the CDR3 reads TGTGCCACGACGACAGGGCCCGGAAACACCATATATTTT. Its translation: CATTTGPGNTIYF.

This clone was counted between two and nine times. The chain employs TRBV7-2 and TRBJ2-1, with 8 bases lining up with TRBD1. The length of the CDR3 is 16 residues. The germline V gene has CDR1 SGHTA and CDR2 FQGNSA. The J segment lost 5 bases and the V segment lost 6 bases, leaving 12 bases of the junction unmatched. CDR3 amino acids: CASRPPQGGQDNEQFF. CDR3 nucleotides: TGTGCCAGCAGGCCACCACAGGGGGGCCAAGACAATGAGCAGTTCTTC.

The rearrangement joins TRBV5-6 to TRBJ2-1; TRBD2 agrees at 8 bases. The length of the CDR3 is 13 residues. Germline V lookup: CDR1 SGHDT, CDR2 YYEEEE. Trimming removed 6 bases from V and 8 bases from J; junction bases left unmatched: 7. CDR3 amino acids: CASILLAEDEQFF. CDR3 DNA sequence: TGTGCCAGCATTCTACTAGCGGAAGATGAGCAGTTCTTC.

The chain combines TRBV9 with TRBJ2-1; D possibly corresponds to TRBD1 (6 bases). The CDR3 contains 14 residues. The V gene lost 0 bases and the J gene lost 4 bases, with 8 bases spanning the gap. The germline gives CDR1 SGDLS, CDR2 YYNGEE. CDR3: CASSVGTDYNEQFF. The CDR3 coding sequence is TGTGCCAGCAGCGTAGGGACAGATTACAATGAGCAGTTCTTC.

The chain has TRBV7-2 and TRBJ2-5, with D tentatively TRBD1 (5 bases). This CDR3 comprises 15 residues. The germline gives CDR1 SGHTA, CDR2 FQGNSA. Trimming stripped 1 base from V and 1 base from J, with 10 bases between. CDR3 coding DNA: TGTGCCAGCAGCTTAGGAGTCAGGGTCCAAGAGACCCAGTACTTC. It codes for CASSLGVRVQETQYF.

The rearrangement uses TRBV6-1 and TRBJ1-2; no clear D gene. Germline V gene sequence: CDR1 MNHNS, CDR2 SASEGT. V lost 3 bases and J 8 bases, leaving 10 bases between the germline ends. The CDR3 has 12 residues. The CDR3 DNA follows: TGTGCCAGCAGTGAGTACGGTTGGGGCTACACCTTC. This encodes CASSEYGWGYTF.

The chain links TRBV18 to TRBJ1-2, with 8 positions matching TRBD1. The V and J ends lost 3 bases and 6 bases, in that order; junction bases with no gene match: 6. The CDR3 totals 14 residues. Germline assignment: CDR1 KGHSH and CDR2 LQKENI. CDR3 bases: TGTGCCAGCTCACCCCTCAGGGGGCAGGATGGCTACACCTTC. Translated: CASSPLRGQDGYTF. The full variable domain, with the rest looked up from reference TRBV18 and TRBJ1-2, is NAGVMQNPRHLVRRRGQEARLRCSPMKGHSHVYWYRQLPEEGLKFMVYLQKENIIDESGMPKERFSAEFPKEGPSILRIQQVVRGDSAAYFCASSPLRGQDGYTFGSGTRLTVV.

CDR3 in amino acids: CASSLFGTGQYGYTF. The CDR3 nucleotides are TGTGCCAGCAGTTTATTCGGGACAGGGCAGTATGGCTACACCTTC. The chain combines TRBV28 with TRBJ1-2; TRBD1 matches at 9 bases. The V gene's germline CDR1 is MDHEN and CDR2 SYDVKM. This CDR3 region has 15 residues. Trimming cost V 1 base and J 5 bases; bases outside gene matches: 5.